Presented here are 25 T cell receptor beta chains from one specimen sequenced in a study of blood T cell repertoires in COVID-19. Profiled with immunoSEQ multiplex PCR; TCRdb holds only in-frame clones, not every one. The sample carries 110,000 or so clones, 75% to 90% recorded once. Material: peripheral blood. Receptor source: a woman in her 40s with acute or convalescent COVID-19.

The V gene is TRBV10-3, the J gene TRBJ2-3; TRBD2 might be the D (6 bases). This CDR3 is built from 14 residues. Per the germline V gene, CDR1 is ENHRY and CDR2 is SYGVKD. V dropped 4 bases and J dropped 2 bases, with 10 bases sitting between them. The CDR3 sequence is CAISGDLHTDTQYF. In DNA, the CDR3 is TGTGCCATCAGTGGGGACTTGCACACAGATACGCAGTATTTT.

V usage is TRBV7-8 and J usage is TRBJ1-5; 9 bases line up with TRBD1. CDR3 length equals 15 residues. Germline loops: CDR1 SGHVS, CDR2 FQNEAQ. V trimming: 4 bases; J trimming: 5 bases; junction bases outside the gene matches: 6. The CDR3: CASSSGGTGYQPQHF. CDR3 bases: TGTGCCAGCAGCTCCGGGGGGACAGGGTATCAGCCCCAGCATTTT.

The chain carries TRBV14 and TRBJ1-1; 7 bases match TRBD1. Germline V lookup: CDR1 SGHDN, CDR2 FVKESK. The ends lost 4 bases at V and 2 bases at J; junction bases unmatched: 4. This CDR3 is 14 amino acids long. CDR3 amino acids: CASSRGQTNTEAFF. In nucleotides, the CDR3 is TGTGCCAGCAGCCGGGGACAGACTAACACTGAAGCTTTCTTT.

The CDR3 DNA sequence: TGTGCCAGCAGCTTTCTTGTCTACACCTTC. Protein product: CASSFLVYTF. The V call is TRBV5-8, the J call TRBJ1-2; D remains ambiguous. V lost 2 bases, J lost 10 bases, and 6 bases lay in between. CDR3 length: 10 amino acids. Per germline, CDR1 SGHTS and CDR2 YDEGEE.

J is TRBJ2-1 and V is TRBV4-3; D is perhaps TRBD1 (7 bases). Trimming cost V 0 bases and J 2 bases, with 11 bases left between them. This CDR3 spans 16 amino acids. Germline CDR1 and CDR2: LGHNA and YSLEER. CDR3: CASSQDQGGTYNEQFF. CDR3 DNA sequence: TGCGCCAGCAGCCAAGATCAGGGGGGTACCTACAATGAGCAGTTCTTC.

CDR3 loop: CASSPGTAWNTQYF. The CDR3 nucleotides are TGTGCCAGCTCTCCCGGGACAGCCTGGAATACGCAGTATTTT. The V and J genes are TRBV18 and TRBJ2-3, with 7 nucleotides matching TRBD1. Germline V gene data show CDR1 as KGHSH and CDR2 as LQKENI. This CDR3 has 14 residues. The J segment lost 7 bases and the V segment lost 6 bases, leaving 10 bases of the junction unmatched. Full variable domain (missing parts from reference TRBV18 and TRBJ2-3): NAGVMQNPRHLVRRRGQEARLRCSPMKGHSHVYWYRQLPEEGLKFMVYLQKENIIDESGMPKERFSAEFPKEGPSILRIQQVVRGDSAAYFCASSPGTAWNTQYFGPGTRLTVL.

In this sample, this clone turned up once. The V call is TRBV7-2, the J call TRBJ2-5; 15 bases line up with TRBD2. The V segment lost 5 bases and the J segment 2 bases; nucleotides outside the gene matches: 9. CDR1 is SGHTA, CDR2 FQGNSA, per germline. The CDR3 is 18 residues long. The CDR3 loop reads CASSLGLAGGPGQETQYF. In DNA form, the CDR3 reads TGTGCCAGCAGCCTAGGACTAGCGGGGGGGCCGGGGCAAGAGACCCAGTACTTC.

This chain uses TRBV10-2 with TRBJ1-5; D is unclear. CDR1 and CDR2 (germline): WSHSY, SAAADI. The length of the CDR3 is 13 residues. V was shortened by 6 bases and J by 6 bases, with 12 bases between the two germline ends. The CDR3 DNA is TGCGCCAGCAGACCCGATACGGTTCAGCCCCAGCATTTT. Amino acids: CASRPDTVQPQHF.

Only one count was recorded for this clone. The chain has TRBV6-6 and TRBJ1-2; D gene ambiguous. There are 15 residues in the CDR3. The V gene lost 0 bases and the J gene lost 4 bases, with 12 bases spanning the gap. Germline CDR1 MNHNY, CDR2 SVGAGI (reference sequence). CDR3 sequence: CASSYSTGVSYGYTF. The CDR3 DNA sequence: TGTGCCAGCAGTTACTCTACCGGGGTTAGCTATGGCTACACCTTC.

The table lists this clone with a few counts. CDR3 protein: CASSQYVRFEAFF. The CDR3, as DNA: TGTGCCAGCAGCCAATACGTGAGGTTTGAAGCTTTCTTT. The V gene is TRBV3-1 (or the pseudogene TRBV3-2), the J gene TRBJ1-1; D not certain. V was cut by 2 bases and J by 7 bases, with 11 bases left in between. Germline V gene sequence: CDR1 LGHDT, CDR2 YNNKEL (reference sequence). The CDR3 covers 13 residues.

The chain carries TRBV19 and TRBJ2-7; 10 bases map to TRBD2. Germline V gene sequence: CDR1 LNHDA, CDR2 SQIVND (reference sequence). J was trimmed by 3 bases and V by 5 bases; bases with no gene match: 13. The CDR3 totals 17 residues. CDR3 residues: CASSSSIAGGPYYEQYF. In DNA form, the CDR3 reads TGTGCCAGTAGTTCCTCGATAGCGGGGGGCCCCTACTACGAGCAGTACTTC.

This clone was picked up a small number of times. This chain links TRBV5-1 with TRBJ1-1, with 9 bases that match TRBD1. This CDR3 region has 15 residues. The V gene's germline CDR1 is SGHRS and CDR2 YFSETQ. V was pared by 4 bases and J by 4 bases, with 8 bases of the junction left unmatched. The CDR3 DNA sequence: TGCGCCAGCAGCACGGAACAGGGGGCGAGCACTGAAGCTTTCTTT. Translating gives CASSTEQGASTEAFF.

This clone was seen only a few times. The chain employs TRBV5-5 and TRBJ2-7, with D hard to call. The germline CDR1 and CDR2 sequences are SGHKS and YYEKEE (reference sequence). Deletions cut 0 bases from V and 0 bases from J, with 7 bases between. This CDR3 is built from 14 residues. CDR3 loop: CASSLVSGSYEQYF. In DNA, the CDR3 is TGTGCCAGCAGCTTGGTCTCGGGCTCCTACGAGCAGTACTTC.

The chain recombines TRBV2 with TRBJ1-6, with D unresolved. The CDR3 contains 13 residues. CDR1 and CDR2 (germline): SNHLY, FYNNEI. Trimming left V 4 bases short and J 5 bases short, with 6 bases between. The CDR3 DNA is TGTGCCAGCAGTGGGCAGGATAATTCACCCCTCCACTTT. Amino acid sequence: CASSGQDNSPLHF.

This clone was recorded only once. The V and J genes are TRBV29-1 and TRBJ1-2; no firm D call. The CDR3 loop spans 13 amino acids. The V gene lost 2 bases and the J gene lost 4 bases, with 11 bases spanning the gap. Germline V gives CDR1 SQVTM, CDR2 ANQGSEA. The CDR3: CSVEIQEVYGYTF. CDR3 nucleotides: TGCAGCGTTGAAATCCAGGAGGTCTATGGCTACACCTTC.

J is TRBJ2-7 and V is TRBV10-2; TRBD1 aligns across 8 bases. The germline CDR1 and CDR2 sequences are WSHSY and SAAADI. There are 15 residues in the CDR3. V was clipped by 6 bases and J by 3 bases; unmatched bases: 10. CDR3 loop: CASRPGQGTFYEQYF. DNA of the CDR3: TGCGCCAGCAGACCTGGACAGGGAACTTTCTACGAGCAGTACTTC.

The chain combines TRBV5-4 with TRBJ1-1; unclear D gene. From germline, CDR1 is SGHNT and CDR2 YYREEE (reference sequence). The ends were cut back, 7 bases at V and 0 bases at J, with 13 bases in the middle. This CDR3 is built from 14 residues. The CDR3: CASRTPEMNTEAFF. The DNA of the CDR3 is TGTGCCAGCCGTACCCCAGAAATGAACACTGAAGCTTTCTTT.

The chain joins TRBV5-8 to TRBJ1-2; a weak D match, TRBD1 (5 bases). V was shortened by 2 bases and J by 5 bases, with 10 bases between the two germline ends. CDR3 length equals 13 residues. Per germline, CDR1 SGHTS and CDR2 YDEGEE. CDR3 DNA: TGTGCCAGCAGCTTCGGCAGGGATTATGGCTACACCTTC. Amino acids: CASSFGRDYGYTF.

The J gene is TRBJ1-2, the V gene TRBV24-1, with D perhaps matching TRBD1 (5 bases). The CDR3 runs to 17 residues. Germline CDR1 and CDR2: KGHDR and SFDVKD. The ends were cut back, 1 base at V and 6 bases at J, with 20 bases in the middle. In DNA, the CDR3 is TGTGCCACCAGTGATTTTTTATTGATCAGGGAATCAAATGGCTACACCTTC. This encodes CATSDFLLIRESNGYTF.

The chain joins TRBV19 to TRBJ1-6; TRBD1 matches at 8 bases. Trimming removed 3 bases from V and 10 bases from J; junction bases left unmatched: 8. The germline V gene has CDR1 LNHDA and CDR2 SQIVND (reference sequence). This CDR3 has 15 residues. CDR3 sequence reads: CASSISQGASSPLHF. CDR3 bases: TGTGCCAGTAGTATTTCTCAGGGGGCATCGTCACCCCTCCACTTT.

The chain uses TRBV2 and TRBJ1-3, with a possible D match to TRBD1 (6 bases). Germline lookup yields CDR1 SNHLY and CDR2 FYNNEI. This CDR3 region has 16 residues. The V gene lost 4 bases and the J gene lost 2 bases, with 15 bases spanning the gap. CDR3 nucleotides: TGTGCCAGCAGTGTTGTTACAGGGATCGCTGGAAACACCATATATTTT. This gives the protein CASSVVTGIAGNTIYF. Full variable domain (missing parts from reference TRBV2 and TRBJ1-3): EPEVTQTPSHQVTQMGQEVILRCVPISNHLYFYWYRQILGQKVEFLVSFYNNEISEKSEIFDDQFSVERPDGSNFTLKIRSTKLEDSAMYFCASSVVTGIAGNTIYFGEGSWLTVV.

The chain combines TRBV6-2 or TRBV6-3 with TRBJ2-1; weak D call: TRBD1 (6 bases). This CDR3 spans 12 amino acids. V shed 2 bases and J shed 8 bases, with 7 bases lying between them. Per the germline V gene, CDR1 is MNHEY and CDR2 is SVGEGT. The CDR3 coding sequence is TGTGCCAGCAGTTACGGGGGCCATGAGCAGTTCTTC. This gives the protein CASSYGGHEQFF.

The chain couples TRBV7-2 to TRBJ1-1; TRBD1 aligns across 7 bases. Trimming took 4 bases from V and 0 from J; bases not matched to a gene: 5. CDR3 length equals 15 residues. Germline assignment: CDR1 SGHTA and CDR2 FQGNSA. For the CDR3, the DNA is TGTGCCAGCAGCTCGCGGACAGGCATGAACACTGAAGCTTTCTTT. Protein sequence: CASSSRTGMNTEAFF.

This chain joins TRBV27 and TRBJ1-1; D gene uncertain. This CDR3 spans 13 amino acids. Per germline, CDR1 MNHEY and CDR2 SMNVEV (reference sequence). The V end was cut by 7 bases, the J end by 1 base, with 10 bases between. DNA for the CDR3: TGTGCCAGCAAAGGAGTTGGGAACACTGAAGCTTTCTTT. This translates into CASKGVGNTEAFF.

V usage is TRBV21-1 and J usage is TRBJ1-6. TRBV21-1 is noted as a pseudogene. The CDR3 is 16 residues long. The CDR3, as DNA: TGTGCCAGCAGCAAATCTAATGGTACCCAAAACTCACCCCTCCACTTT. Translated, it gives CASSKSNGTQNSPLHF.